The T cell receptor beta chain described here comes from a study of T cells in localized non-small cell lung cancer (dated by TCRdb to about 2020). Regarding the complete study: Comparing tumors with uninvolved tumor-adjacent lungs, the study looked at the T cell repertoires of fewer than 250 patients with early-stage NSCLC. The mean age of the NSCLC patients was 50 to 85 years, with fewer than 150 men and 95 to 110 women. The cohort was made up of some 240 treatment-naive NSCLC patients whose localized lung tumors had been resected. Beyond this particular receptor, the publication reports: Multi-region tumor sequencing was not performed, so intratumor heterogeneity could not be excluded. Longer overall survival was associated with higher T cell density in blood, whereas shorter survival was associated with higher clonality in adjacent lung. Because the study design was exploratory, TCR variables were selected using unadjusted p-values without false-discovery rate correction. Of the top 100 tumor clones, a median of about 53 were detected in paired uninvolved adjacent lung; under 35 were also among that lung's top 100. Uninvolved tumor-adjacent lung showed the highest T cell clonality, higher than tumor, which suggests more focused antigenic responses in the uninvolved tumor-adjacent lung.

V lost 4 bases and J lost 2 bases; the stretch between them is 12 bases long. The germline V gene provides CDR1 SGHRS and CDR2 YFSETQ. The CDR3 runs 14 residues from the cysteine to the phenylalanine. Just CDR3 DNA is preserved here, 42 bases in frame from base 1. The immunoSEQ Assay was used to sequence TCR beta CDR3 regions from DNA. On the study's bioinformatics: T cell density was computed as TCR beta template counts normalized to usable DNA estimated by amplifying housekeeping genes. The preseqR package was used to estimate richness by extrapolating to 400,000 templates for PBMC samples and to 120,000 templates for tissue samples. Clonality was defined as one minus Pielou's evenness. Tissue-enriched TCRs were identified through differential abundance testing performed on productive amino-acid clonotypes, with a minimum total count of 5 and an alpha of 0.1. The Jaccard Index and the Morisita Overlap Index were used to measure repertoire overlap between compartments. GLIPH clustered TCR beta CDR3s with public tetramer-defined viral CDR3s; viral motifs required at least three viral sequences plus V-gene enrichment. The table comes from immuneACCESS by way of TCRdb, which keeps in-frame sequences with V and J called. Part of the clones is missing from these tables; in studies checked, under half for an unresolved V gene and the rest for unknown reasons. The DNA gave D and trimming, while V, J and clone size come from that table. For this sample there are some 66,000 clones; just under 85% appear just once. The ten biggest clones cover about 13% of the sample.

At diagnosis, peripheral blood, uninvolved tumor-adjacent lung and tumor were collected and were preserved as a mix of fresh-frozen and FFPE material. For TCR repertoire profiling, blood samples were analyzed as peripheral blood mononuclear cells. This clone has a handful of counts. Its antigen has not been determined. No per-base quality is available; no much larger clone lies one base away. The sequence was obtained from a female donor older than 55 with stage I lung adenocarcinoma. Specimen: peripheral blood, collected before any cancer treatment. Here the chain combines TRBV5-1 and TRBJ2-5; D gene: possibly TRBD2, on 6 matching bases. The CDR3 in this case is CASSPVAAQETQYF. The bases read TGCGCCAGCAGCCCTGTAGCGGCTCAAGAGACCCAGTACTTC.